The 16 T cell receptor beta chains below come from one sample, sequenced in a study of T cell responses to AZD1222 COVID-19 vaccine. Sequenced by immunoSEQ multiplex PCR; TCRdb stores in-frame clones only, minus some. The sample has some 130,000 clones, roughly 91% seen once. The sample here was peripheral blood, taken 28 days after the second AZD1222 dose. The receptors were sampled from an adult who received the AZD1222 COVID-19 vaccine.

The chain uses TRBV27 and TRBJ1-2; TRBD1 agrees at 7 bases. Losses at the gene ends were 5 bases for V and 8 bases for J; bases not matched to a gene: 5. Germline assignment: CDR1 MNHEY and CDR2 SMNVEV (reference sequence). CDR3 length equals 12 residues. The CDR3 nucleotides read TGTGCCAGCAGTACGACAGGGAAGGGCTACACCTTC. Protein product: CASSTTGKGYTF.

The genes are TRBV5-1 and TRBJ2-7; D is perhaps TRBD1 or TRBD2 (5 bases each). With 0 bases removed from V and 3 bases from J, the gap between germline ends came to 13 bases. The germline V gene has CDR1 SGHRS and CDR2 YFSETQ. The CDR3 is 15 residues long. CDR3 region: CASSLVGDHDYEQYF. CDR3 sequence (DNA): TGCGCCAGCAGCTTGGTCGGGGACCATGACTACGAGCAGTACTTC.

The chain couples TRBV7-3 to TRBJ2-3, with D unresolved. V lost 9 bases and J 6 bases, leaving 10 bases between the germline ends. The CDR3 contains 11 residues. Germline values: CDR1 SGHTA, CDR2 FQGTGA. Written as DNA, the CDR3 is TGTGCCAGTGGTGACGGCGATACGCAGTATTTT. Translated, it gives CASGDGDTQYF.

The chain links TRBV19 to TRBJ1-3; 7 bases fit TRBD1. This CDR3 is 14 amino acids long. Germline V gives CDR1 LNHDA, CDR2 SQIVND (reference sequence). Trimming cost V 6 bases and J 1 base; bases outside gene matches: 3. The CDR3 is CASSNRGSGNTIYF. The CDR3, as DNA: TGTGCCAGTAGCAACAGGGGATCTGGAAACACCATATATTTT.

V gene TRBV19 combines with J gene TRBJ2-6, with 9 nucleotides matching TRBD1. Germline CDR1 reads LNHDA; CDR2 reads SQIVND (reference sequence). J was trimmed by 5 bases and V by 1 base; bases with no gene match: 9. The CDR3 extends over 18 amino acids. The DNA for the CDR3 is TGTGCCAGTAGTATAGCTCGACCCGGGACAGGGTGGGCCAACGTCCTGACTTTC. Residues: CASSIARPGTGWANVLTF.

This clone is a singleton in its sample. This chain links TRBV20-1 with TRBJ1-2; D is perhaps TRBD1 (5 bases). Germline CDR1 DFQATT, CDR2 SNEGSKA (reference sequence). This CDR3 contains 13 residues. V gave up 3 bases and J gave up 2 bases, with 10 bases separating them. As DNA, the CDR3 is TGCAGTGCTAGTCTGGGGACCAACTATGGCTACACCTTC. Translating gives CSASLGTNYGYTF.

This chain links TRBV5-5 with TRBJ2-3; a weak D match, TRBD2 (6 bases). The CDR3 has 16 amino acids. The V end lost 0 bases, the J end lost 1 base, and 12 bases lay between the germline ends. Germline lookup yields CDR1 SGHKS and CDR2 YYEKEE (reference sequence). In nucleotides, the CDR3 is TGTGCCAGCAGCTTGGTTGTGACGGGGGGCACAGATACGCAGTATTTT. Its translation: CASSLVVTGGTDTQYF.

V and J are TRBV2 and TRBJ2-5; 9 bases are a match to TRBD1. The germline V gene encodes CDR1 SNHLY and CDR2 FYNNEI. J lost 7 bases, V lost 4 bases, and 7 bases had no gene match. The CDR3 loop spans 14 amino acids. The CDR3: CASSGGQGRGTQYF. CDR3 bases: TGTGCCAGCAGTGGCGGACAGGGGCGAGGGACCCAGTACTTC.

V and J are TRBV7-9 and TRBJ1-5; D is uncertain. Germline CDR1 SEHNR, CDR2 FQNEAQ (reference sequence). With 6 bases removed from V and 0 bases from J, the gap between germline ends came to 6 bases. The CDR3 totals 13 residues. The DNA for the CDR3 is TGTGCCAGCAGTGTCGATAGCAATCAGCCCCAGCATTTT. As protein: CASSVDSNQPQHF.

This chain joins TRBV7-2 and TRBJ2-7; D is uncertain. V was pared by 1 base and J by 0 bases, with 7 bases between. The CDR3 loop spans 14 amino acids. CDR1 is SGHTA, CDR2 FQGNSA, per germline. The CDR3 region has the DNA TGTGCCAGCAGCTTAGGTCCGGGCTCCTACGAGCAGTACTTC. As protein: CASSLGPGSYEQYF.

The CDR3 loop reads CASSVGVSSGNTIYF. In nucleotides, the CDR3 is TGTGCCAGCAGCGTAGGTGTCTCCTCTGGAAACACCATATATTTT. The chain combines TRBV9 with TRBJ1-3; D gene unclear. V lost 0 bases and J lost 0, with 7 bases in between. Germline CDR1 reads SGDLS; CDR2 reads YYNGEE. The CDR3 is 15 residues long.

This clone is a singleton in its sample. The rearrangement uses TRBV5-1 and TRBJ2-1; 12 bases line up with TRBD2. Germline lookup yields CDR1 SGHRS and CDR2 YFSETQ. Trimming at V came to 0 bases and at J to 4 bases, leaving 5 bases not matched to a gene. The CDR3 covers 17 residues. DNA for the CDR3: TGCGCCAGCAGCTTGGGACTAGCGGGAGCGGATTACAATGAGCAGTTCTTC. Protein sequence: CASSLGLAGADYNEQFF.

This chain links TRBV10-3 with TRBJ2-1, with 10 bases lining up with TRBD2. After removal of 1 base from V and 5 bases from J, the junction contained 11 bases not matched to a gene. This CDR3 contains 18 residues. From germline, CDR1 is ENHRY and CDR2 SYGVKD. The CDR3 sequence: CAISEWSGRALTNNEQFF. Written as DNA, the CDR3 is TGTGCCATCAGTGAGTGGAGCGGGAGGGCCCTCACGAACAATGAGCAGTTCTTC.

CDR3 sequence (DNA): TGTGCCAGCAACCAGAATCATTCACCCCTCCACTTT. It translates to CASNQNHSPLHF. The genes are TRBV12-3 or TRBV12-4 and TRBJ1-6; no reliable D call. The ends were cut back, 7 bases at V and 8 bases at J, with 9 bases in the middle. CDR3 length: 12 amino acids.

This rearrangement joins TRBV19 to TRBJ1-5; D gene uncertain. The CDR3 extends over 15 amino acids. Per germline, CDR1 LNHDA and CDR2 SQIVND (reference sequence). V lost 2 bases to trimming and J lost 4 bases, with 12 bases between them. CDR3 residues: CASSIQGFSNQPQHF. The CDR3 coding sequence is TGTGCCAGTAGTATACAAGGTTTTAGTAATCAGCCCCAGCATTTT.

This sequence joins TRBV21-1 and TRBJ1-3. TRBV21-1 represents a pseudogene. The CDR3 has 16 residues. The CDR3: CASSLDYKGGGNTIYF. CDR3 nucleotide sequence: TGTGCCAGCAGCCTAGATTACAAGGGGGGAGGAAACACCATATATTTT.